These 27 T cell receptor beta chains were all obtained from the same sample, sequenced in a study of cytomegalovirus exposure and HLA in healthy donors (dated by TCRdb to between 2016 and 2019). Libraries were made using the immunoSEQ multiplex PCR assay. For the multiplex PCR, a mixture combining 60 forward primers for TCR Vbeta segments and 13 reverse primers for TCR Jbeta segments was used. The immuneACCESS repertoire file appears here via TCRdb, limited to in-frame rearrangements. These files lack a portion of the clones; in checked studies, under half of the deficit traces to unresolved V genes, and the cause of the others is not known. This sample lists about 170,000 clones; roughly 84% were detected once. Of the sample, roughly 2.2% is held by the ten largest clones. The sample consisted of PBMCs. The receptor set was obtained from a man younger than 30 in good health and CMV-seropositive.

The chain is built from TRBV9 and TRBJ1-1; 7 nucleotides match TRBD1. Germline lookup yields CDR1 SGDLS and CDR2 YYNGEE. Unmatched junction bases numbered 10, after V lost 0 bases and J lost 5 bases. CDR3 size: 16 residues. In nucleotides, the CDR3 is TGTGCCAGCAGCGTAGTCGACTTGGGACAGAGGACTGAAGCTTTCTTT. This encodes CASSVVDLGQRTEAFF.

This sequence joins TRBV9 and TRBJ2-2; no firm D call. The CDR3 runs 13 residues. Germline V gene data show CDR1 as SGDLS and CDR2 as YYNGEE. V lost 2 bases to trimming and J lost 5 bases, with 7 bases between them. DNA for the CDR3: TGTGCCAGCAGCGTTTTGGCAACCGGGGAGCTGTTTTTT. It encodes CASSVLATGELFF.

For this clone: At one end, the junction sequence differs from germline, possibly due to a read error. This rearrangement joins TRBV2 to TRBJ2-6; possible D gene TRBD1, 5 bases. The germline V gene has CDR1 SNHLY and CDR2 FYNNEI. The CDR3 has 17 residues. CDR3 nucleotides: TGTGCCAGCAGTGAGCTACAGGTCAACTCTGGGGCCAACGGCCTGACTTTC. Its protein is CASSELQVNSGANGLTF.

This chain links TRBV9 with TRBJ2-7, with 7 bases aligning to TRBD1. Trimming took 3 bases from V and 1 from J; bases not matched to a gene: 4. CDR1 SGDLS and CDR2 YYNGEE come from the germline V gene. The length of the CDR3 is 14 residues. The CDR3 sequence is CASSGGQESYEQYF. DNA of the CDR3: TGTGCCAGCAGCGGAGGACAGGAATCCTACGAGCAGTACTTC.

This clone has a single count. The chain carries TRBV5-1 and TRBJ1-1, with 7 nucleotides matching TRBD1. The germline V gene has CDR1 SGHRS and CDR2 YFSETQ. The CDR3 contains 16 residues. The junction had 14 bases not matched to a gene; V was cut back by 5 bases and J by 4 bases. The CDR3 spells CASRQSGTVTSTEAFF. The CDR3 nucleotides read TGCGCCAGCAGACAGTCCGGGACAGTGACTTCCACTGAAGCTTTCTTT.

V gene TRBV7-9 combines with J gene TRBJ2-7; D not certain. Trimming stripped 3 bases from V and 0 bases from J, with 9 bases between. The CDR3 is 14 residues long. Germline CDR1 reads SEHNR; CDR2 reads FQNEAQ (reference sequence). The DNA of the CDR3 is TGTGCCAGCAGCTTCTGGTCAGACTCCTACGAGCAGTACTTC. Protein sequence: CASSFWSDSYEQYF.

V is TRBV6-1 and J is TRBJ1-2; D unclear. V lost 4 bases and J 6 bases, leaving 18 bases between the germline ends. Germline-derived CDR1 and CDR2 are MNHNS and SASEGT. This CDR3 comprises 15 residues. The CDR3 spells CASSALRSGQDGYTF. The CDR3 DNA reads TGTGCCAGCAGTGCACTCAGGTCAGGTCAAGATGGCTACACCTTC.

This chain links TRBV4-3 with TRBJ2-1; 11 nucleotides agree with TRBD2. The CDR3 runs 16 residues. Per germline, CDR1 LGHNA and CDR2 YSLEER. The V and J ends lost 3 bases and 5 bases, in that order; junction bases with no gene match: 6. The CDR3 DNA reads TGCGCCAGCAGCCACGACACTAGCGGGGGAAACAATGAGCAGTTCTTC. The encoded protein is CASSHDTSGGNNEQFF.

This sequence joins TRBV10-3 and TRBJ2-7; D ambiguous. The V gene lost 10 bases and the J gene lost 0 bases, with 19 bases spanning the gap. The CDR3 is 15 residues long. Germline CDR1 ENHRY, CDR2 SYGVKD. CDR3 amino acids: CATAPRPKSSYEQYF. In nucleotides, the CDR3 is TGTGCCACCGCCCCCCGCCCAAAGAGCTCCTACGAGCAGTACTTC.

The chain combines TRBV6-5 with TRBJ1-4; 7 nucleotides align to TRBD1. This CDR3 comprises 14 residues. Germline CDR1 and CDR2: MNHEY and SVGAGI. The trim removed 6 bases at V and 5 bases at J, leaving 6 bases unmatched. CDR3 in amino acids: CASRRQGGNEKLFF. The CDR3 region has the DNA TGTGCCAGCAGAAGACAGGGAGGAAATGAAAAACTGTTTTTT.

This chain links TRBV9 with TRBJ2-3; tentative D call: TRBD2 (6 bases). The CDR3 runs to 17 residues. CDR1 is SGDLS and CDR2 is YYNGEE in the germline V gene. Trimming cost V 0 bases and J 0 bases, with 14 bases left between them. The CDR3 reads CASSVGGVLPSTDTQYF. In nucleotides, the CDR3 is TGTGCCAGCAGCGTAGGCGGGGTACTTCCTAGCACAGATACGCAGTATTTT.

This clone was seen once. The rearrangement uses TRBV27 and TRBJ2-1, with 10 bases that match TRBD2. Germline CDR1 reads MNHEY; CDR2 reads SMNVEV (reference sequence). The V gene end was trimmed by 3 bases and the J gene end by 1 base; junction bases not matched to a gene: 3. There are 16 residues in the CDR3. In nucleotides, the CDR3 is TGTGCCAGCAGTTTCCGGACTAGCGGTTCCTACAATGAGCAGTTCTTC. This encodes CASSFRTSGSYNEQFF.

In nucleotides, the CDR3 is TGTGCCAGCAGCCAAGATCGGGGAAGAGGAGATACGCAGTATTTT. Its translation is CASSQDRGRGDTQYF. The chain carries TRBV4-2 and TRBJ2-3; tentative D call: TRBD2 (5 bases). The CDR3 has 15 residues. Germline loops: CDR1 LGHNA, CDR2 YNFKEQ. V dropped 0 bases and J dropped 5 bases, with 12 bases sitting between them.

J is TRBJ1-1 and V is TRBV5-4; weak D call: TRBD1 (5 bases). The CDR3 is 14 amino acids. Germline CDR1 is SGHNT and CDR2 is YYREEE (reference sequence). V was shortened by 3 bases and J by 1 base, with 10 bases between the two germline ends. The CDR3 bases are TGTGCCAGCAGCTCGGGACTGACGAACACTGAAGCTTTCTTT. Translation gives CASSSGLTNTEAFF. Full variable domain (missing parts from reference TRBV5-4 and TRBJ1-1): ETGVTQSPTHLIKTRGQQVTLRCSSQSGHNTVSWYQQALGQGPQFIFQYYREEENGRGNFPPRFSGLQFPNYSSELNVNALELDDSALYLCASSSGLTNTEAFFGQGTRLTVV.

This clone was picked up a small number of times. The CDR3 DNA follows: TGTGCCAGTAGTTCAGGTCGGAGGGGCCCCTACGAGCAGTACTTC. It is translated as CASSSGRRGPYEQYF. The chain carries TRBV19 and TRBJ2-7, with a weak D call TRBD2 (6 bases). The V and J ends lost 5 bases and 2 bases respectively, with 16 bases between them. The germline CDR1 and CDR2 sequences are LNHDA and SQIVND (reference sequence). The CDR3 is made up of 15 amino acids.

The CDR3 nucleotides read TGCGCCAGCAGCCCCTCAGGGGGCTTAGACTATGGCTACACCTTC. The encoded protein is CASSPSGGLDYGYTF. The chain employs TRBV5-1 and TRBJ1-2; 8 bases match TRBD1. With V trimmed by 4 bases and J by 3 bases, 8 bases remained unmatched. The germline CDR1 and CDR2 sequences are SGHRS and YFSETQ. This CDR3 contains 15 residues.

This clone was seen once. This chain links TRBV21-1 with TRBJ1-1; the table assigns TRBD1, which was not confirmed against the DNA. TRBV21-1 is marked as a pseudogene. CDR3 length equals 17 residues. The DNA of the CDR3 is TGTGCCAGCAGCAGTTGCCCCCGGGACACCCCGGGGACTGAAGCTTTCTTT. As protein: CASSSCPRDTPGTEAFF.

This clone came up once. This chain joins TRBV6-5 and TRBJ2-2; 12 bases map to TRBD2. Germline CDR1 is MNHEY and CDR2 is SVGAGI. V lost 1 base and J lost 5; bases outside the gene matches: 2. CDR3 length: 16 amino acids. The CDR3 DNA sequence: TGTGCCAGCAGTTACTGGCTAGCGGGGGGGACCGGGGAGCTGTTTTTT. Translating gives CASSYWLAGGTGELFF.

The chain combines TRBV7-2 with TRBJ1-1; possibly TRBD1 for D (5 bases). This CDR3 is 15 amino acids long. Trimming shortened V by 6 bases and J by 4 bases, and 18 bases separated the two germline ends. Germline CDR1 and CDR2: SGHTA and FQGNSA. The CDR3 DNA is TGTGCCAGCAGGCGCGGGGGGGGTGGGAGCACTGAAGCTTTCTTT. This sequence encodes CASRRGGGGSTEAFF.

The CDR3 bases are TGTGCCAGCAGCTCACAGCCTTACGAGCAGTACTTC. Translated, it gives CASSSQPYEQYF. The chain uses TRBV7-9 and TRBJ2-7; D remains ambiguous. This CDR3 comprises 12 residues. The germline V gene has CDR1 SEHNR and CDR2 FQNEAQ (reference sequence). Trimming stripped 4 bases from V and 4 bases from J, with 8 bases between.

Worth noting for this clone: The junction departs from germline at one end; a sequencing error may be responsible. V usage is TRBV11-1 and J usage is TRBJ2-6, with a tentative D call TRBD1 (5 bases). This CDR3 contains 15 residues. Per germline, CDR1 SGHAT and CDR2 FQDESV (reference sequence). CDR3 DNA sequence: TGTGCCAGCAGTCCGGGCCTCTCTGGGGCCAACGGCCTGACTTTC. The encoded protein is CASSPGLSGANGLTF.

In DNA, the CDR3 is TGTGCCAGCAGTTCCGCCGGGACAGGGCGTAGAGAGCAGTACTTC. Translated: CASSSAGTGRREQYF. V and J are TRBV27 and TRBJ2-7; 9 bases line up with TRBD1. CDR1 and CDR2 from the germline V gene are MNHEY and SMNVEV (reference sequence). J was trimmed by 7 bases and V by 4 bases; bases with no gene match: 11. This CDR3 region has 15 residues.

This clone was seen just once. The V gene is TRBV18, the J gene TRBJ2-3; tentatively, D is TRBD2 (6 bases). The V end was cut by 2 bases, the J end by 0 bases, with 9 bases between. Germline loops: CDR1 KGHSH, CDR2 LQKENI. The CDR3 loop spans 15 amino acids. The CDR3 spells CASSPGLPSTDTQYF. CDR3 bases: TGTGCCAGCTCACCAGGACTACCAAGCACAGATACGCAGTATTTT.

This chain uses TRBV5-1 with TRBJ2-5; D is unclear. This CDR3 spans 12 amino acids. The germline CDR1 and CDR2 sequences are SGHRS and YFSETQ. The V end lost 0 bases, the J end lost 5 bases, and 5 bases lay between the germline ends. CDR3: CASSLARETQYF. For the CDR3, the DNA is TGCGCCAGCAGCTTGGCGAGGGAGACCCAGTACTTC.

The V call is TRBV4-3, the J call TRBJ2-7; 7 positions match TRBD2. J gave up 5 bases and V 4 bases, and 5 bases lay outside the gene matches. Germline values: CDR1 LGHNA, CDR2 YSLEER. The CDR3 totals 13 residues. The CDR3 protein is CASSPGRGNEQYF. The CDR3 nucleotides read TGCGCCAGCAGCCCAGGGAGGGGTAACGAGCAGTACTTC.

This clone was counted a few times. The rearrangement joins TRBV6-5 to TRBJ2-4; D might be TRBD1 (6 bases). Per germline, CDR1 MNHEY and CDR2 SVGAGI. This CDR3 has 15 residues. Between the trimmed V and J ends, which lost 2 bases and 2 bases, there was a span of 10 bases. CDR3 DNA: TGTGCCAGCAGTTACAGCACAGGGACCAAAAACATTCAGTACTTC. It yields the protein CASSYSTGTKNIQYF.

This clone was seen a handful of times. This chain uses TRBV15 with TRBJ1-5; unclear D gene. The V gene lost 1 base and the J gene lost 1 base, with 5 bases spanning the gap. The germline CDR1 and CDR2 sequences are LNHNV and YYDKDF (reference sequence). This CDR3 spans 14 amino acids. CDR3 region: CATSRGRSNQPQHF. The CDR3 DNA reads as TGTGCCACCAGCAGAGGGCGGAGCAATCAGCCCCAGCATTTT. Full variable domain (rest looked up from reference TRBV15 and TRBJ1-5): DAMVIQNPRYQVTQFGKPVTLSCSQTLNHNVMYWYQQKSSQAPKLLFHYYDKDFNNEADTPDNFQSRRPNTSFCFLDIRSPGLGDTAMYLCATSRGRSNQPQHFGDGTRLSIL.